The 17 T cell receptor beta chains in this list originate from one sample, sequenced in a study of blood T cell repertoires in COVID-19. Some clones are missing from TCRdb's copy, which holds only in-frame ones; the method was immunoSEQ multiplex PCR. The sample carries some 240,000 clones, around 86% recorded once. The material sequenced was peripheral blood. These receptors were obtained from a woman between 70 and 85 years old with COVID-19, enrolled during active disease.

DNA of the CDR3: TGCGCCAGCAGCTTGGACGTGGCGGGAGGGTACAATGAGCAGTTCTTC. It translates to CASSLDVAGGYNEQFF. The genes are TRBV5-1 and TRBJ2-1; the match to TRBD2 covers 9 bases. Germline assignment: CDR1 SGHRS and CDR2 YFSETQ. V dropped 0 bases and J dropped 4; count of bases not matched to a gene: 5. This CDR3 contains 16 residues.

V gene TRBV6-5 combines with J gene TRBJ1-3, with D perhaps matching TRBD1 (5 bases). The V gene lost 0 bases and the J gene lost 2 bases, with 11 bases spanning the gap. The CDR3 is made up of 16 amino acids. From germline, CDR1 is MNHEY and CDR2 SVGAGI. CDR3 sequence: CASSYSGRGTGNTIYF. The DNA of the CDR3 is TGTGCCAGCAGTTACTCTGGGAGGGGAACTGGAAACACCATATATTTT.

The count of this clone is one. The CDR3 loop reads CASSSEGAPFNYGYTF. The CDR3 nucleotides read TGTGCCAGCAGTTCCGAGGGGGCTCCCTTTAACTATGGCTACACCTTC. The V gene is TRBV28, the J gene TRBJ1-2, with 7 positions matching TRBD1. V lost 4 bases and J lost 1; bases outside the gene matches: 9. The germline CDR1 and CDR2 sequences are MDHEN and SYDVKM. The CDR3 runs to 16 residues.

The V gene is TRBV29-1, the J gene TRBJ1-4, with D maybe TRBD1 (6 bases). This CDR3 is 14 amino acids long. Per germline, CDR1 SQVTM and CDR2 ANQGSEA. V lost 0 bases and J lost 7, with 12 bases in between. CDR3 sequence reads: CSVEDGGAREKLFF. CDR3 sequence (DNA): TGCAGCGTTGAAGATGGGGGGGCTCGTGAAAAACTGTTTTTT.

This chain joins TRBV5-1 and TRBJ2-2, with D possibly being TRBD1 (7 bases). The CDR3 runs 15 residues. V lost 8 bases, J lost 1 base, and 15 bases lay in between. In germline, CDR1 is SGHRS, CDR2 YFSETQ. The CDR3 loop reads CASTLQGGNTGELFF. The CDR3 DNA follows: TGCGCCAGTACACTGCAGGGGGGGAACACCGGGGAGCTGTTTTTT.

This clone was counted only a few times. The chain links TRBV4-2 to TRBJ1-2; D is unclear. The CDR3 has 15 residues. Looked up from germline, CDR1 is LGHNA and CDR2 is YNFKEQ. The V end was cut by 4 bases, the J end by 4 bases, with 16 bases between. CDR3 in amino acids: CASSLPEGGPYGYTF. Here the CDR3 DNA reads TGTGCCAGCAGCCTGCCGGAGGGAGGTCCCTATGGCTACACCTTC.

The V call is TRBV7-2, the J call TRBJ1-4; 9 bases fit TRBD1. This CDR3 is built from 14 residues. The ends lost 5 bases at V and 7 bases at J; junction bases unmatched: 5. In germline, CDR1 is SGHTA, CDR2 FQGNSA. CDR3 sequence (DNA): TGTGCCAGCAGCACCAGGGACAGGGTTGAAAAACTGTTTTTT. It is translated as CASSTRDRVEKLFF.

The chain joins TRBV24-1 to TRBJ2-5; D perhaps matches TRBD2 (7 bases). The CDR3 length is 14 residues. CDR1 is KGHDR, CDR2 SFDVKD, per germline. The V and J ends lost 3 bases and 5 bases respectively, with 12 bases between them. The CDR3, as DNA: TGTGCCACCAGTGATGCCAGGGGAGGGGAGACCCAGTACTTC. This translates into CATSDARGGETQYF.

The CDR3 coding sequence is TGTGCCACCGCCCGACAGGGGTCCTACGAGCAGTACTTC. As protein: CATARQGSYEQYF. The gene calls are TRBV27 and TRBJ2-7; 8 nucleotides match TRBD1. Germline V gene lookup returns CDR1 MNHEY and CDR2 SMNVEV (reference sequence). J gave up 1 base and V 10 bases, and 6 bases lay outside the gene matches. There are 13 residues in the CDR3.

The chain links TRBV4-1 to TRBJ2-2; perhaps TRBD2 as D (5 bases). CDR1 is MGHRA and CDR2 is YSYEKL in the germline V gene. The CDR3 covers 16 residues. With 4 bases removed from V and 1 base from J, the gap between germline ends came to 13 bases. The DNA for the CDR3 is TGCGCCAGCAGCCGTACCCTGGAGGTGAACACCGGGGAGCTGTTTTTT. Its protein product is CASSRTLEVNTGELFF.

The chain carries TRBV9 and TRBJ2-1; TRBD2 matches 10 bases. Trimming removed 4 bases from V and 5 bases from J; junction bases left unmatched: 6. Per germline, CDR1 SGDLS and CDR2 YYNGEE. This CDR3 has 15 amino acids. The CDR3 here is CASSLAGDENNEQFF. DNA for the CDR3: TGTGCCAGCAGCCTAGCGGGAGACGAGAACAATGAGCAGTTCTTC.

This clone appeared a single time. CDR3 coding DNA: TGTGCCATCAGTGAGTCCGACTCAGAGAGCTTCAATCAGCCCCAGCATTTT. Its protein product is CAISESDSESFNQPQHF. The V gene is TRBV10-3, the J gene TRBJ1-5; D call uncertain. Germline lookup yields CDR1 ENHRY and CDR2 SYGVKD. V was trimmed by 0 bases and J by 3 bases, leaving 15 bases between them. This CDR3 has 17 amino acids.

This chain connects TRBV10-1 to TRBJ2-2; no clear D gene. With 5 bases removed from V and 6 bases from J, the gap between germline ends came to 10 bases. This CDR3 is built from 13 residues. Germline V gene lookup returns CDR1 WNHNN and CDR2 SYGVQD (reference sequence). DNA of the CDR3: TGCGCCAGCAGTCCCTACTTCCCCGGGGAGCTGTTTTTT. This encodes CASSPYFPGELFF.

The chain is built from TRBV27 and TRBJ2-1; 7 nucleotides match TRBD2. Unmatched junction bases numbered 4, after V lost 5 bases and J lost 0 bases. Germline CDR1 is MNHEY and CDR2 is SMNVEV (reference sequence). This CDR3 spans 15 amino acids. CDR3 sequence: CASSPSGNSYNEQFF. The CDR3 region has the DNA TGTGCCAGCAGTCCTAGCGGAAACTCCTACAATGAGCAGTTCTTC.

This clone occurred a few times. The V gene is TRBV6-5, the J gene TRBJ1-6; D not resolved. Trimming took off 6 bases at V and 7 bases at J, with 7 bases between the two ends. The CDR3 runs to 12 residues. Germline V lookup: CDR1 MNHEY, CDR2 SVGAGI. CDR3 protein: CASRNLNSPLHF. The CDR3 bases are TGTGCCAGCAGAAATTTAAATTCACCCCTCCACTTT.

The V call is TRBV19, the J call TRBJ2-4; maybe TRBD2 (6 bases). This CDR3 comprises 14 residues. V dropped 4 bases and J dropped 9 bases, with 16 bases sitting between them. The germline V gene encodes CDR1 LNHDA and CDR2 SQIVND (reference sequence). The CDR3: CASSTLGGASIQYF. The DNA for the CDR3 is TGTGCCAGTAGTACGTTGGGGGGAGCGAGCATTCAGTACTTC.

This sequence joins TRBV24-1 and TRBJ2-7; the match to TRBD2 covers 13 bases. The CDR3 totals 16 residues. J gave up 7 bases and V 4 bases, and 9 bases lay outside the gene matches. Germline CDR1 KGHDR, CDR2 SFDVKD. The CDR3 DNA reads TGTGCCACCAGTGACCCTACTAGCGGGAGGGTTGAAGAGCAGTACTTC. Amino acids: CATSDPTSGRVEEQYF.